This T cell receptor beta chain stems from a study of graft-versus-host responses after intestinal transplantation. Study-wide results and caveats: GvH clones were found in recipient marrow; some appeared first in ileum or blood.

Profiled with immunoSEQ multiplex PCR; TCRdb holds only in-frame clones, not every one. The table lists about 38,000 clones, roughly 94% of them singletons. Note on this clone: Its cognate antigen is unknown.

Sequencing was performed on unstimulated CD4+ T cells sorted from spleen or lymph node cells, taken before transplant. The sequence derives from a human donor who was the organ donor for an intestinal transplant.

CDR3 nucleotides: TGTGCCAGTAGTCACCGGGAAAAACTGTTTTTT. Amino acid sequence: CASSHREKLFF. The chain uses TRBV19 and TRBJ1-4; D not certain. CDR3 length equals 11 residues. Trimming cost V 5 bases and J 8 bases, with 6 bases left between them. CDR1 and CDR2 from the germline V gene are LNHDA and SQIVND (reference sequence).